The present T cell receptor beta chain was sequenced within a study of beta chain features in type 1 diabetes. The sequenced template was cDNA made from the entire isolated RNA. Method: immunoSEQ multiplex PCR; TCRdb's copy keeps in-frame clones and lacks some. Altogether roughly 340,000 clones are present, over 10% being singletons, with the ten largest covering about 0.01%. In regard to this clone: Its matching antigen is unknown.

Study findings and constraints: People with Type 1 diabetes carried modestly yet significantly shorter TCRB CDR3s in all four CD4+ subsets.

The sequenced sample consisted of naive CD4+ T cells from blood. The receptor comes from a woman younger than 30 with type 1 diabetes.

The CDR3 DNA reads as TGCAGCGTTACACCGGGACAAGGAGGGCCCCAGCATTTT. Its protein is CSVTPGQGGPQHF. The chain uses TRBV29-1 and TRBJ1-5; D is perhaps TRBD1 (6 bases). V lost 5 bases and J lost 9, with 17 bases in between. Germline V lookup: CDR1 SQVTM, CDR2 ANQGSEA. This CDR3 comprises 13 residues.